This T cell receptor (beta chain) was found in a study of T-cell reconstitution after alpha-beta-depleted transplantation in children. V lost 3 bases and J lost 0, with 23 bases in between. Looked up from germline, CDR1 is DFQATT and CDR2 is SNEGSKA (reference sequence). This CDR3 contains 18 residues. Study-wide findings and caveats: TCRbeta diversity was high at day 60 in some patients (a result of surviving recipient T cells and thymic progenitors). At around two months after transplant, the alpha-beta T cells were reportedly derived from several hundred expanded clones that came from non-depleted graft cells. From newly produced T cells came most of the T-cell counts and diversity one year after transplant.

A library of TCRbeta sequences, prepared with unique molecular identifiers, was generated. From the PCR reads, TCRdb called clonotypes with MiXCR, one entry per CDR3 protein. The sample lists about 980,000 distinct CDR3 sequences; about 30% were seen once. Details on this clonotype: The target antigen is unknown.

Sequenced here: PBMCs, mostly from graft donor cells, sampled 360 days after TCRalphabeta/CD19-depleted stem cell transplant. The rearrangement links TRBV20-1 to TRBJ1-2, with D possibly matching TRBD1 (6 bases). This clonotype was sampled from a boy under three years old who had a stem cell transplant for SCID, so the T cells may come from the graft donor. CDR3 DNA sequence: TGCAGTGCTAGGTTATCCCACCTACCACAGGGTGCTAACTATGGCTACACCTTC. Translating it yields CSARLSHLPQGANYGYTF.